This T cell receptor (beta chain) was sequenced for a study of cytomegalovirus exposure and HLA in healthy donors. On the study more broadly: The study placed 80% to 90% of its approximately 360 genotyped donors in the Caucasian-associated ancestry cluster.

The CDR3 spans 11 residues. Trimming removed 5 bases from V and 8 bases from J, with 9 bases in between. CDR1 is SEHNR, CDR2 FQNEAQ, per germline (reference sequence). Amplification used 60 Vbeta primers and 13 Jbeta primers. Assay: immunoSEQ multiplex PCR; the TCRdb copy retains only in-frame clones and omits some. The sample consists of about 200,000 clones, around 85% of them appearing once. This chain connects TRBV7-9 to TRBJ1-2; D unresolved. The material sequenced was PBMCs. The clonotype was recovered from a girl aged 2 to 9 in good health and CMV-seronegative. The CDR3 here is CASSPGVGYTF. The CDR3 nucleotides are TGTGCCAGCAGCCCCGGGGTAGGCTACACCTTC.